This T cell receptor (beta chain) was obtained from a study of T cells in Graves' hyperthyroidism and ophthalmopathy. Study results and limitations: In blood, most of the thyroid clonotypes expanded above 0.001 were also present.

This CDR3 contains 14 residues. CDR1 is MNHNS and CDR2 is SASEGT in the germline V gene. V lost 6 bases, J lost 2 bases, and 5 bases stayed unmatched. The CDR3 regions of TCR beta were amplified from RNA transcripts. HTBI primers were used for first-round RT-PCR of the TCR CDR3. One entry per CDR3 protein, called by TCRdb with MiXCR from the multiplex PCR reads. The sample includes about 720,000 distinct CDR3 sequences, over 15% of them seen just once. This clonotype was detected ten times or more. Its antigen is as yet unknown. The diagnostic basis comprised clinical symptoms, serum thyroxine and TRAb, thyroid ultrasound and orbital computed tomography. Out of roughly 9.1 ml of fresh peripheral blood came the PBMCs.

This clonotype was sampled from a man aged 18 to 29 with Graves' hyperthyroidism. Sequenced material: blood. V usage is TRBV6-1 and J usage is TRBJ2-5; 8 bases are shared with TRBD1. The CDR3 sequence is CASSGQGRQETQYF. The CDR3 DNA follows: TGTGCCAGCAGCGGACAGGGACGACAAGAGACCCAGTACTTC.